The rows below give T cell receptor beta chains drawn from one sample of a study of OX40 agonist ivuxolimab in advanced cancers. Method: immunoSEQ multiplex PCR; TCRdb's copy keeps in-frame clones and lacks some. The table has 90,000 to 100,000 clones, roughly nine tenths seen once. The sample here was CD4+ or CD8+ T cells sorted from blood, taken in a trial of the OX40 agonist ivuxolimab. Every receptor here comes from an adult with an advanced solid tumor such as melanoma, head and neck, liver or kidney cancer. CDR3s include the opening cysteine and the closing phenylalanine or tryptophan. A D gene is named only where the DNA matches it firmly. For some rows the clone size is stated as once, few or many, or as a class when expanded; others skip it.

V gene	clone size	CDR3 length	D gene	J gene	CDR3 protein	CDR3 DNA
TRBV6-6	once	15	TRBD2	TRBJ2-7	CASSYIRTSGREQYF	TGTGCCAGCAGTTACATACGGACTAGCGGGAGGGAGCAGTACTTC
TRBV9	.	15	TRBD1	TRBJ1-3	CASSVGEGAANTIYF	TGTGCCAGCAGCGTAGGGGAGGGGGCGGCGAACACCATATATTTT
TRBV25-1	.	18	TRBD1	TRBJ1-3	CASSGRDRGHSSGNTIYF	TGTGCCAGCAGTGGCCGGGACAGGGGGCATAGCTCTGGAAACACCATATATTTT
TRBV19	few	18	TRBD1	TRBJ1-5	CASSALGQKFYSNQPQHF	TGTGCCAGTAGTGCCTTGGGACAGAAGTTCTATAGCAATCAGCCCCAGCATTTT
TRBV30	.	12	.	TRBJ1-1	CAGGRVNTEAFF	TGTGCCGGGGGCAGGGTGAACACTGAAGCTTTCTTT
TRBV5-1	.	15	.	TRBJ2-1	CASSSAEYSYNEQFF	TGCGCCAGCAGCTCAGCTGAATACTCCTACAATGAGCAGTTCTTC
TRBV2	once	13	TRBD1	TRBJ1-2	CASRVDPTGGYTF	TGTGCCAGCAGGGTCGACCCGACAGGGGGCTACACCTTC
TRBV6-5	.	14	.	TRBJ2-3	CASSYSGRTDTQYF	TGTGCCAGCAGTTACTCCGGGCGAACAGATACGCAGTATTTT
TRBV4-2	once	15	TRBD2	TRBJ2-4	CASSPLAGGGDIQYF	TGTGCCAGCAGCCCGCTAGCGGGAGGGGGGGACATTCAGTACTTC
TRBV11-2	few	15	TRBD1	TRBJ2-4	CASSLAGTGRYIQYF	TGTGCCAGCAGCTTAGCTGGGACAGGGAGGTACATTCAGTACTTC
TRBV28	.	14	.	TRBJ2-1	CASTQASVLDEQFF	TGTGCCAGCACCCAGGCTAGCGTTTTGGATGAGCAGTTCTTC
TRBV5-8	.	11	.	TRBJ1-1	CASSPGFTAFF	TGTGCCAGCAGCCCAGGGTTTACAGCTTTCTTT
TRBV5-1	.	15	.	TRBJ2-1	CASSLGVTSYNEQFF	TGCGCCAGCAGCTTAGGGGTAACCTCCTACAATGAGCAGTTCTTC
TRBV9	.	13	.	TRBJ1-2	CASSAGPAKGYTF	TGTGCCAGCAGCGCTGGACCTGCGAAGGGCTACACCTTC
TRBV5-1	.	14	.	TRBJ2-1	CASSFGQGYNEQFF	TGCGCCAGCAGCTTCGGTCAGGGGTACAATGAGCAGTTCTTC
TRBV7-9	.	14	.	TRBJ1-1	CAPTKQGMNTEAFF	TGTGCCCCCACAAAACAGGGAATGAACACTGAAGCTTTCTTT
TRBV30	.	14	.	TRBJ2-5	CAWSAQAIQETQYF	TGTGCCTGGAGCGCCCAGGCGATCCAAGAGACCCAGTACTTC